The T cell receptor beta chain under discussion was sequenced for a study of breast tumors, draining lymph nodes, adjacent tissues. MiXCR was run by TCRdb on the multiplex PCR reads, yielding one entry per CDR3 protein. The sample consists of more than 85,000 distinct CDR3 sequences, approximately 22% of them appearing once. Trimming took off 4 bases at V and 8 bases at J, with 18 bases between the two ends. Germline CDR1 and CDR2: SGHKS and YYEKEE (reference sequence). This CDR3 is built from 14 residues. This clonotype was observed at least ten times. Its matching antigen is unknown. The lymph nodes were axillary draining lymph nodes from breast cancer patients. Study-level results: Compared with lymph nodes, tumors were less diverse; compared with nontumor tissue, more.

The sample was axillary lymph node tissue. The chain employs TRBV5-5 and TRBJ1-2, with D uncertain. The source is a female donor with breast cancer. Some clones in this sample may be carry-over from other donors' samples. The CDR3 coding sequence is TGTGCCAGCAGCCCAAGGCCAGGCAGTAGCGGCTACACCTTC. This encodes CASSPRPGSSGYTF.